The clone carrying this T cell receptor beta chain was detected only once. The entry originates in a study of blood T cell repertoires in COVID-19. In the original processing: From reference gene primer amplification, estimates of nucleated cell counts were derived. Produced via immunoSEQ multiplex PCR; TCRdb's table is partial and in-frame only. The V and J calls and clone size are taken from that table; D and trimming were inferred from the DNA. The table lists approximately 360,000 clones, approximately 90% of them singletons. V lost 0 bases and J 2 bases, leaving 7 bases between the germline ends. The V gene's germline CDR1 is SGHRS and CDR2 YFSETQ. The CDR3 loop spans 14 amino acids.

This rearrangement joins TRBV5-1 to TRBJ2-3; D uncertain. Sequences were obtained from PBMCs or T cells enriched from blood (not recorded which). The receptor was derived from a woman aged 25 to 39 with acute COVID-19. The CDR3 region has the DNA TGCGCCAGCAGCTTGGATTCCAACACAGATACGCAGTATTTT. Its protein product is CASSLDSNTDTQYF.